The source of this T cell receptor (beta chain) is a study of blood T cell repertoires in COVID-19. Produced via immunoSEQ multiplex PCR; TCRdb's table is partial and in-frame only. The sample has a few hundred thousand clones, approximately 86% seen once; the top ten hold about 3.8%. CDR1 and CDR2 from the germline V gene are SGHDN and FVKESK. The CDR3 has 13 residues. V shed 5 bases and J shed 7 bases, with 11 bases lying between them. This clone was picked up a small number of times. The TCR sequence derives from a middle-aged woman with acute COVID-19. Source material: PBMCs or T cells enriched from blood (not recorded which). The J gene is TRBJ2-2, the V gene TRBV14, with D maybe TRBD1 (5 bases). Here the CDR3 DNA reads TGTGCCAGCAGCGCACAGGAAGGCGGGGAGCTGTTTTTT. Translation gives CASSAQEGGELFF.